Presented here are 3 T cell receptor beta chains from one specimen sequenced in a study of blood T cells in healthy people across ages (dated by TCRdb to about 2015). The protocol used for the library was 5' RACE. Sequencing took place on an Illumina HiSeq 2500. A second PCR of roughly 6 to 12 cycles was performed with a sample-barcoded 5' primer and a J-beta primer mix. Clones were called with MiXCR by TCRdb after fastp trimmed the public reads at Q25, and only in-frame beta chains were retained. Entries are consolidated by CDR3 protein sequence, retaining the most common genes and DNA. The sample table contains roughly 700,000 distinct CDR3 sequences; only one count was recorded for 32% of them. The ten most abundant clones make up about 16% of the sample. The sample taken for sequencing was blood. The receptor set was obtained from a woman aged 80 or over in good health. Donor details come from another sample of the same person, matched by shared clones.

The rearrangement links TRBV20-1 to TRBJ2-3; D is perhaps TRBD2 (5 bases). The V gene lost 5 bases and the J gene lost 5 bases, with 14 bases spanning the gap. Per the germline V gene, CDR1 is DFQATT and CDR2 is SNEGSKA (reference sequence). The CDR3 is made up of 13 amino acids. CDR3 in DNA: TGCAGTGCTCCCGGTCCTCGGGGAGATACGCAGTATTTT. This gives the protein CSAPGPRGDTQYF.

This clonotype was seen at least ten times. This chain links TRBV6-1 with TRBJ2-3; D remains unclear. There are 12 residues in the CDR3. V dropped 3 bases and J dropped 5 bases, with 6 bases sitting between them. Germline V gene data show CDR1 as MNHNS and CDR2 as SASEGT. Written as DNA, the CDR3 is TGTGCCAGCAGTGATTCCGTAGATACGCAGTATTTT. It yields the protein CASSDSVDTQYF.

This clonotype was detected many times. The chain combines TRBV7-2 with TRBJ2-7; the match to TRBD2 covers 10 bases. Looked up from germline, CDR1 is SGHTA and CDR2 is FQGNSA. The CDR3 has 18 residues. V shed 1 base, J shed 0 bases, and the junction held 9 bases outside the gene matches. The DNA of the CDR3 is TGTGCCAGCAGCTTAGAGTCAGCGGGGGGGCGAAGCTCCTACGAGCAGTACTTC. Protein: CASSLESAGGRSSYEQYF.